The clone carrying this T cell receptor (delta chain) was recorded a few times. Other DNA sequences of this sample code for an identical CDR3. TCRdb re-called the reads through CATT. The sample lists approximately 7,000 delta-chain clones, around 11% seen once, with approximately 7.1% in the top ten. The CDR3 consists of 18 residues. CDR1 and CDR2 from the germline V gene are GEAIGNYY and EKD. V lost 3 bases, J lost 0 bases, and 5 bases stayed unmatched. This entry belongs to a study of gamma-delta chains in newborns, infants, children. V usage is TRDV2 and J usage is TRDJ3; 9 bases are shared with TRDD3. Specimen: blood. This TCR was recovered from a child who was a newborn, infant or young child, either healthy, febrile or measles-vaccinated (not recorded which). CDR3 sequence (DNA): TGTGCCTGTGACGTACTGGGGGAGAGCTCCTGGGACACCCGACAGATGTTTTTC. Protein: CACDVLGESSWDTRQMFF.